This T cell receptor beta chain emerged from a study of blood T cell repertoires in COVID-19. Patients from Seattle were sampled longitudinally, starting during active infection. Looked up from germline, CDR1 is LNHDA and CDR2 is SQIVND (reference sequence). The CDR3 loop spans 14 amino acids. The V gene lost 1 base and the J gene lost 1 base, with 8 bases spanning the gap. Sequenced by immunoSEQ multiplex PCR; TCRdb stores in-frame clones only, minus some. The sample yields about 150,000 clones, 85% to 90% seen once. The receptor was isolated from a man between 18 and 29 years old with COVID-19, enrolled during active disease. Sequenced: peripheral blood. V gene TRBV19 combines with J gene TRBJ2-7; a possible D gene is TRBD2 (6 bases). DNA for the CDR3: TGTGCCAGTAGTATAGCGGAGGGGTCCTACGAGCAGTACTTC. Encoded protein: CASSIAEGSYEQYF. Drawing the rest from reference TRBV19 and TRBJ2-7, the complete variable domain is DGGITQSPKYLFRKEGQNVTLSCEQNLNHDAMYWYRQDPGQGLRLIYYSQIVNDFQKGDIAEGYSVSREKKESFPLTVTSAQKNPTAFYLCASSIAEGSYEQYFGPGTRLTVT.